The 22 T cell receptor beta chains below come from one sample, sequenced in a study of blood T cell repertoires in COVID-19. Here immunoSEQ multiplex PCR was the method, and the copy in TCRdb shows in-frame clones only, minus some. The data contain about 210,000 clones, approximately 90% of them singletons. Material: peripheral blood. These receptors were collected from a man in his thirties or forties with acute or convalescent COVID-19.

Here the CDR3 DNA reads TGTGCCAGCAGACTCCCGGGGGGTAGCGGGAACGAGCAGTACTTC. It yields the protein CASRLPGGSGNEQYF. The rearrangement links TRBV6-5 to TRBJ2-7, with 8 bases identical to TRBD2. Losses at the gene ends were 6 bases for V and 5 bases for J; bases not matched to a gene: 12. This CDR3 has 15 residues. The V gene's germline CDR1 is MNHEY and CDR2 SVGAGI.

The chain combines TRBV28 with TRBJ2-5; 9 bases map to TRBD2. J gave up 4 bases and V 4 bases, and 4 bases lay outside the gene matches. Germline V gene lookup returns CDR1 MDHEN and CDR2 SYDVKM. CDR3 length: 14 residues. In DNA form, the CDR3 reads TGTGCCAGCAGTTCTGGGACTAGCCCAGAGACCCAGTACTTC. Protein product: CASSSGTSPETQYF.

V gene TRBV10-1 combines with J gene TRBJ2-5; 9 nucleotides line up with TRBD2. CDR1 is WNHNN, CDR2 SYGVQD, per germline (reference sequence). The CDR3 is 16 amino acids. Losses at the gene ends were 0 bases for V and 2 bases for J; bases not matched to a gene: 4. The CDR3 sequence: CASSESGAGGQETQYF. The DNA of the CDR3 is TGCGCCAGCAGTGAGTCAGGAGCGGGGGGTCAAGAGACCCAGTACTTC.

CDR3 sequence: CASSVGLAGTSSYEQYF. The CDR3 bases are TGTGCCAGCAGCGTAGGGCTAGCGGGAACAAGCTCCTACGAGCAGTACTTC. The V call is TRBV9, the J call TRBJ2-7; 9 bases fit TRBD2. The CDR3 contains 17 residues. Germline V gives CDR1 SGDLS, CDR2 YYNGEE. V dropped 0 bases and J dropped 0; count of bases not matched to a gene: 7.

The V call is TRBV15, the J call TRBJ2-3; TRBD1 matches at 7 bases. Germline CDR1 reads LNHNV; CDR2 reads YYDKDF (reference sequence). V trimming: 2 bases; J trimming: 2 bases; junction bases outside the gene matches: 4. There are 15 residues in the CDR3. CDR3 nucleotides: TGTGCCACCAGCAGAAGACAGGGAGTCACAGATACGCAGTATTTT. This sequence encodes CATSRRQGVTDTQYF.

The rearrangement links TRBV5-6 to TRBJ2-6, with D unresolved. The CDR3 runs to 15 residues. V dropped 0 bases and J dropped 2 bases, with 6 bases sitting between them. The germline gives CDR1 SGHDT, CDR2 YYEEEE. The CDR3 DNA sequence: TGTGCCAGCAGCTTGGGGCAAACTGGGGCCAACGTCCTGACTTTC. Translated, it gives CASSLGQTGANVLTF.

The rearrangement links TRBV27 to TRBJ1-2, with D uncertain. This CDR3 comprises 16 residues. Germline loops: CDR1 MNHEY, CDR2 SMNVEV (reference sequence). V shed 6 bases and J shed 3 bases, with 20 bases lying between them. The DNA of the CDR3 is TGTGCCAGCAGCCCTACACTTACGGGGTTCGACTATGGCTACACCTTC. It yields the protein CASSPTLTGFDYGYTF.

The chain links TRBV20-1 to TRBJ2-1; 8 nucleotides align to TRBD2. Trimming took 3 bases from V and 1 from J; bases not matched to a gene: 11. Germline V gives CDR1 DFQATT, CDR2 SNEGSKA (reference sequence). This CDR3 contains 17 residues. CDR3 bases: TGCAGTGCTAGTCTTAGAGAGCGGGAGTGGTCCTACAATGAGCAGTTCTTC. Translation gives CSASLREREWSYNEQFF.

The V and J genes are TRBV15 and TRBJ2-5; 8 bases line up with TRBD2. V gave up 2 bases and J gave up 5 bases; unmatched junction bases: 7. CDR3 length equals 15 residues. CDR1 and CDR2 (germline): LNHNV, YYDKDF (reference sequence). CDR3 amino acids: CATSRHSGKAETQYF. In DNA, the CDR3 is TGTGCCACCAGCAGACATAGCGGGAAAGCGGAGACCCAGTACTTC.

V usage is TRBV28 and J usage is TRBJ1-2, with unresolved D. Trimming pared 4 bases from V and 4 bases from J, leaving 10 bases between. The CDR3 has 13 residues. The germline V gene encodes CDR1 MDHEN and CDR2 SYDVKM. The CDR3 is CASSSGVGYGYTF. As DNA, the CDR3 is TGTGCCAGCAGTTCTGGAGTAGGCTATGGCTACACCTTC.

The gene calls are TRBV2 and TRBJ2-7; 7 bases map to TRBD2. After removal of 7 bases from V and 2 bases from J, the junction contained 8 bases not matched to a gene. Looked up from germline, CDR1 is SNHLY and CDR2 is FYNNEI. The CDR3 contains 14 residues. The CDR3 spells CASIDLAGAYEQYF. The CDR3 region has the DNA TGTGCCAGCATCGACCTTGCGGGAGCCTACGAGCAGTACTTC.

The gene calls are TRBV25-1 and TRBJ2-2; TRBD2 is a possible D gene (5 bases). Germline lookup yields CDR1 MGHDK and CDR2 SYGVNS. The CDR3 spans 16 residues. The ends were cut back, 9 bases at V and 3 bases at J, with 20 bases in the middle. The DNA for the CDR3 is TGTGCCAGTATTTCCTCCGTGGGAGAGTACACCGGGGAGCTGTTTTTT. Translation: CASISSVGEYTGELFF.

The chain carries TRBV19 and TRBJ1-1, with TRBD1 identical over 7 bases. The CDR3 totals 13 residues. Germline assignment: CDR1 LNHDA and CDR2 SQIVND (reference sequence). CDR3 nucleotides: TGTGCTAGCAAGGACAGGTTGAACACTGAAGCTTTCTTT. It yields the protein CASKDRLNTEAFF.

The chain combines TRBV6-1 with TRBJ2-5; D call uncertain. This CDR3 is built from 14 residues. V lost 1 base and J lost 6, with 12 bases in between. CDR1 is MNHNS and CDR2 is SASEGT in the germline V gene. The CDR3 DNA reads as TGTGCCAGCAGTGAAGGGGCAGTCAGAAAGACCCAGTACTTC. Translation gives CASSEGAVRKTQYF.

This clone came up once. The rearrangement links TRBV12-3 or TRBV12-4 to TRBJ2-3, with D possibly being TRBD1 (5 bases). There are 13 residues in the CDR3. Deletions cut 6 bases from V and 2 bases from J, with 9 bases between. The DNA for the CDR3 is TGTGCCAGCAGAGCAGGGTACACAGATACGCAGTATTTT. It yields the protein CASRAGYTDTQYF.

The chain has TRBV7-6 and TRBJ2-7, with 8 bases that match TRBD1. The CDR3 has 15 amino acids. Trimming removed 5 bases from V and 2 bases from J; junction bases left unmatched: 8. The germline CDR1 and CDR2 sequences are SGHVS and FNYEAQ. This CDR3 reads CASSPWTGSTYEQYF. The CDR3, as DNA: TGTGCCAGCAGCCCCTGGACAGGGAGTACCTACGAGCAGTACTTC.

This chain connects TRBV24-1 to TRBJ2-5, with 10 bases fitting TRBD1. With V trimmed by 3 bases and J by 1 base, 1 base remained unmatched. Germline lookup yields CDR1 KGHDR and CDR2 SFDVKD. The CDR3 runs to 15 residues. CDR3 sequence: CATSDRDRGQETQYF. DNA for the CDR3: TGTGCCACCAGTGATAGGGACAGGGGCCAAGAGACCCAGTACTTC.

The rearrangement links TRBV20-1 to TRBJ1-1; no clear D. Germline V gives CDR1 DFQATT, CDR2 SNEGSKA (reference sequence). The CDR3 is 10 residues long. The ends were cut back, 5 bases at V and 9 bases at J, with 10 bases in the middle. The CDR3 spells CSARGRQAFF. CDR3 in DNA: TGCAGTGCTCGCGGTAGGCAAGCTTTCTTT.

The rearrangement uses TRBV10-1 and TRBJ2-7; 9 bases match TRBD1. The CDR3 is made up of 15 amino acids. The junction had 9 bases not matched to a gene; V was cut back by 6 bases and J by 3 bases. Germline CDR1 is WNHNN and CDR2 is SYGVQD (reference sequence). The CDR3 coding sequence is TGCGCCAGCAGATCGATTGGACAGGGGATCTACGAGCAGTACTTC. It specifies CASRSIGQGIYEQYF.

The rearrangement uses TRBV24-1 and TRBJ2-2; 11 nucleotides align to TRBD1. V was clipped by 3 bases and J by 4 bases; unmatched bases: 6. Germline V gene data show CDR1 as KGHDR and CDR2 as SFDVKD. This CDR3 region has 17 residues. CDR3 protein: CATSDIGDRGITGELFF. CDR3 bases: TGTGCCACCAGTGATATAGGGGACAGGGGGATCACCGGGGAGCTGTTTTTT.

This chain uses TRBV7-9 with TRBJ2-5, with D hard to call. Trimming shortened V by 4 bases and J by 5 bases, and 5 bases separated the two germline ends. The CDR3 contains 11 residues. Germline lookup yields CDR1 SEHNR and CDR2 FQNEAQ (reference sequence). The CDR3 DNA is TGTGCCAGCAGCTCCGGGGAGACCCAGTACTTC. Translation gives CASSSGETQYF.

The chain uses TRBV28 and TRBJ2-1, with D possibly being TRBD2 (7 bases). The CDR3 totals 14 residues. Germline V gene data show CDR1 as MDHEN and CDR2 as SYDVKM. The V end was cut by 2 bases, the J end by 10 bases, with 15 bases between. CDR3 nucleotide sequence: TGTGCCAGCAGTTTAGGGGGGGGCGCTCGCGAGCAGTTCTTC. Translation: CASSLGGGAREQFF.